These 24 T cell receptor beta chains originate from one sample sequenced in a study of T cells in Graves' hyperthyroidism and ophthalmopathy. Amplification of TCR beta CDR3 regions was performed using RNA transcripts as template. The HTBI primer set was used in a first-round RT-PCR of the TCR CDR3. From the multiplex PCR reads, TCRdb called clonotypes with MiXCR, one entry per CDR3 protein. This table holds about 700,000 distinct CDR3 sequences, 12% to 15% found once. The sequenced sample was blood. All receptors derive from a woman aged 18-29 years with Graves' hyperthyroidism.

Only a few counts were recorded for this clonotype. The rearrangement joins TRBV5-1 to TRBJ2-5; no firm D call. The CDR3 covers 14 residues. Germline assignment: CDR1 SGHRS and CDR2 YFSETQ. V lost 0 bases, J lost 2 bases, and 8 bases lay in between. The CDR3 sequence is CASSLGSGQETQYF. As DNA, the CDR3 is TGCGCCAGCAGCTTGGGATCCGGACAAGAGACCCAGTACTTC.

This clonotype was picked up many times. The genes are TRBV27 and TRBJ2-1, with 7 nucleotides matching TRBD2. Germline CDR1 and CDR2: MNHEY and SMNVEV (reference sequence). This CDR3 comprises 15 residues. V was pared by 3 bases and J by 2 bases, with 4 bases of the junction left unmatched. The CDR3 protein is CASSLAGVPYNEQFF. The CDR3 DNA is TGTGCCAGCAGTTTGGCGGGGGTCCCCTACAATGAGCAGTTCTTC.

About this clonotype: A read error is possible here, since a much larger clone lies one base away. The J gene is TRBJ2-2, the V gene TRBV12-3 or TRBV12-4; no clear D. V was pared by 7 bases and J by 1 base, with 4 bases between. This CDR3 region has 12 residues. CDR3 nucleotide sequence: TGTGCCAGCAAGCGGAACACCGGGGAGCTGTTTTTT. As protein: CASKRNTGELFF.

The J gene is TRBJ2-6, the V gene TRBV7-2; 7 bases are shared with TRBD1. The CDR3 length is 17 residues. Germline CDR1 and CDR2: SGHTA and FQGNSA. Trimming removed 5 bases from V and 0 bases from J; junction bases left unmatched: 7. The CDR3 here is CASSKTGSASGANVLTF. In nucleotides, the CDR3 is TGTGCCAGCAGCAAGACAGGGAGTGCCTCTGGGGCCAACGTCCTGACTTTC.

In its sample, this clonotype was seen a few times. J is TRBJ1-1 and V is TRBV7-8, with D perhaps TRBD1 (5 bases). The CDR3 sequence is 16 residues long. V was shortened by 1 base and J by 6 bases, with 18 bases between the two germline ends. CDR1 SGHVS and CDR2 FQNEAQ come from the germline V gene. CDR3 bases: TGTGCCAGCAGCTTAGGGTTCGGGGGGGGAGTCCCTGAAGCTTTCTTT. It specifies CASSLGFGGGVPEAFF.

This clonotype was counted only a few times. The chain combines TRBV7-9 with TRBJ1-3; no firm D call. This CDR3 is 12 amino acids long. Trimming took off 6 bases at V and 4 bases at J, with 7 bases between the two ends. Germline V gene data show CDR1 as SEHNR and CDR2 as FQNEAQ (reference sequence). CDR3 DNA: TGTGCCAGCAGTAAGGGAGGAAACACCATATATTTT. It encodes CASSKGGNTIYF.

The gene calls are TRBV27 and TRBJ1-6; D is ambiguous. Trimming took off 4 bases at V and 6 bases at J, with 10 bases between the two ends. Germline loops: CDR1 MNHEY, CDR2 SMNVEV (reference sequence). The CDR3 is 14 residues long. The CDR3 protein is CASSYQPSNSPLHF. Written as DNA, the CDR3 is TGTGCCAGCAGTTATCAGCCAAGTAATTCACCCCTCCACTTT.

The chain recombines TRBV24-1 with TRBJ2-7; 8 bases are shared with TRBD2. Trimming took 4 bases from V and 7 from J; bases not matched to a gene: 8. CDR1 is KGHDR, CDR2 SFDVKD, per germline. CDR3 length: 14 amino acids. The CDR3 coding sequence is TGTGCCACCAGTGAAGCGGGAGACTTACGTGAGCAGTACTTC. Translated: CATSEAGDLREQYF.

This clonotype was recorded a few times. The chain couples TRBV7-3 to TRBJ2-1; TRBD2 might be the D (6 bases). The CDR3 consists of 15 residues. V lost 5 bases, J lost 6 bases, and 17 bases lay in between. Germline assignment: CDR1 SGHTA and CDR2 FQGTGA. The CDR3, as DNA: TGTGCCAGCAGCGCCGGGAGCGGCGGGCTCAATGAGCAGTTCTTC. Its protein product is CASSAGSGGLNEQFF. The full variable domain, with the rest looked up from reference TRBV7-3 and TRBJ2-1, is GAGVSQTPSNKVTEKGKYVELRCDPISGHTALYWYRQSLGQGPEFLIYFQGTGAADDSGLPNDRFFAVRPEGSVSTLKIQRTERGDSAVYLCASSAGSGGLNEQFFGPGTRLTVL.

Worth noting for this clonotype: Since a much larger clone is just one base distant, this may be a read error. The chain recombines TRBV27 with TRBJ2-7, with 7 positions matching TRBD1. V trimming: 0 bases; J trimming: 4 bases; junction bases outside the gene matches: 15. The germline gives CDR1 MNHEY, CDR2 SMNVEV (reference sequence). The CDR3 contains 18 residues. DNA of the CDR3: TGTGCCAGCAGTTTATCCAGACAGGGAACCCAAACACCATACGAGCAGTACTTC. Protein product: CASSLSRQGTQTPYEQYF.

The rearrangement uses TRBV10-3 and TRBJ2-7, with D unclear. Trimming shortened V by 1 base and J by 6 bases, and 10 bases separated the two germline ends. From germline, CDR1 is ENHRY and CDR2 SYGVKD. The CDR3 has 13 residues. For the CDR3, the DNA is TGTGCCATCAGTGAGTACGAGACCGTCGAGCAGTACTTC. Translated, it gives CAISEYETVEQYF.

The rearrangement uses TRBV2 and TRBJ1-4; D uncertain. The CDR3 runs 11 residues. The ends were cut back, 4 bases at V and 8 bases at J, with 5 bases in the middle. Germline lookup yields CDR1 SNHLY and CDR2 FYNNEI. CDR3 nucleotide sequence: TGTGCCAGCAGTGTGGCCGAAAAACTGTTTTTT. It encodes CASSVAEKLFF.

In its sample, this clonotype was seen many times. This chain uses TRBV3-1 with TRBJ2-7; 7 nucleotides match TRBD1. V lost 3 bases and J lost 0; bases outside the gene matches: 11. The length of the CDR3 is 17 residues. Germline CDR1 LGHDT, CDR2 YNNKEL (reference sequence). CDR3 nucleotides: TGTGCCAGCAGCCAGGGGGAGACAGGGCTAAGCTCCTACGAGCAGTACTTC. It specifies CASSQGETGLSSYEQYF.

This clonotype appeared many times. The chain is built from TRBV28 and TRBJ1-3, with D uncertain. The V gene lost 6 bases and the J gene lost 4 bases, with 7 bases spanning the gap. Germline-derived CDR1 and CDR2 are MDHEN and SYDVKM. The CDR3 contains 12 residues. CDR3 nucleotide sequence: TGTGCCAGCAGCCGAATGGGAAACACCATATATTTT. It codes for CASSRMGNTIYF.

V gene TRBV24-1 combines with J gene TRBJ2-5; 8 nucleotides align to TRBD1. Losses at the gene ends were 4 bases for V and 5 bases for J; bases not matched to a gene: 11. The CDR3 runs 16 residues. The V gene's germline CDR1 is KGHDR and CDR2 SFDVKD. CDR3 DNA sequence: TGTGCCACCAGTGACCCCATGGACAGGGTACGGGAGACCCAGTACTTC. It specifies CATSDPMDRVRETQYF.

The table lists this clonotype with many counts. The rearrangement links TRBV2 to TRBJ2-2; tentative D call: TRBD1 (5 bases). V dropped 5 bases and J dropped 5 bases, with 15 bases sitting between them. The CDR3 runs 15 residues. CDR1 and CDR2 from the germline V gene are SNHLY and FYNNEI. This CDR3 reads CASSRQTYNTGELFF. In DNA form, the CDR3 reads TGTGCCAGCAGTCGACAGACATACAATACCGGGGAGCTGTTTTTT. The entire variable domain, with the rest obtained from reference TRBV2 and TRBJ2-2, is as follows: EPEVTQTPSHQVTQMGQEVILRCVPISNHLYFYWYRQILGQKVEFLVSFYNNEISEKSEIFDDQFSVERPDGSNFTLKIRSTKLEDSAMYFCASSRQTYNTGELFFGEGSRLTVL.

CDR3 sequence (DNA): TGTGCCAGCAATACTGCACAGGGTTCCTACGAGCAGTACTTC. Amino acid sequence: CASNTAQGSYEQYF. The chain is built from TRBV12-3 or TRBV12-4 and TRBJ2-7, with D perhaps TRBD1 (6 bases). This CDR3 region has 14 residues. V lost 7 bases to trimming and J lost 1 base, with 14 bases between them.

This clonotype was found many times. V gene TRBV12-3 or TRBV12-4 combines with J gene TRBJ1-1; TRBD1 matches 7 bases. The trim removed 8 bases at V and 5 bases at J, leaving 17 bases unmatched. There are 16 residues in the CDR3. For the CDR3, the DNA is TGTGCCAGCGTAGGGCACAGGGGACCCGTCCGGACTGAAGCTTTCTTT. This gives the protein CASVGHRGPVRTEAFF.

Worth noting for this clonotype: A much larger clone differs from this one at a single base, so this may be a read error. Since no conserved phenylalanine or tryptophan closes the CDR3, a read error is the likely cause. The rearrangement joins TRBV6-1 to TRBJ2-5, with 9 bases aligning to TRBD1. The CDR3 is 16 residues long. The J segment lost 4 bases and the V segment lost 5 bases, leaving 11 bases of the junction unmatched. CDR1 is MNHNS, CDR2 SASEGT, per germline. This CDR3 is CASSTPTGTGRETQYL. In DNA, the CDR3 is TGTGCCAGCAGTACCCCGACCGGGACAGGGAGAGAGACCCAGTACCTC.

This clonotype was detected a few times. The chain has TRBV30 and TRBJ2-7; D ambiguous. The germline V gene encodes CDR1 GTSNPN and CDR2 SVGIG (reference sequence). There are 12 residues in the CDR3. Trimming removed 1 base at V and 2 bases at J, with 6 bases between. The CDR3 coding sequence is TGTGCCTGGAGTGCTTCAACCTACGAGCAGTACTTC. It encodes CAWSASTYEQYF.

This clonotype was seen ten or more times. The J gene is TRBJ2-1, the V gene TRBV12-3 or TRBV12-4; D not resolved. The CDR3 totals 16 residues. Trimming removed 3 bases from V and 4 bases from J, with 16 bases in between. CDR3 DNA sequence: TGTGCCAGCAGTTTTAGATCCCATGCTGGATACAATGAGCAGTTCTTC. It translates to CASSFRSHAGYNEQFF.

The CDR3 region is CASSFRGGDTYEQYF. CDR3 DNA sequence: TGTGCCAGCAGCTTCCGGGGAGGGGATACCTACGAGCAGTACTTC. The genes are TRBV7-9 and TRBJ2-7, with 7 positions matching TRBD2. This CDR3 has 15 residues. CDR1 and CDR2 from the germline V gene are SEHNR and FQNEAQ (reference sequence). V lost 3 bases and J lost 2; bases outside the gene matches: 7.

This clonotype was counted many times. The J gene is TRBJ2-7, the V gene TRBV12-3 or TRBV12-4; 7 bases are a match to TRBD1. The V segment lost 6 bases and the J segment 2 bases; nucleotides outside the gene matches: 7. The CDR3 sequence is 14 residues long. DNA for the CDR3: TGTGCCAGCAGCCCCGGGACAGCTCCCTACGAGCAGTACTTC. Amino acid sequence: CASSPGTAPYEQYF.

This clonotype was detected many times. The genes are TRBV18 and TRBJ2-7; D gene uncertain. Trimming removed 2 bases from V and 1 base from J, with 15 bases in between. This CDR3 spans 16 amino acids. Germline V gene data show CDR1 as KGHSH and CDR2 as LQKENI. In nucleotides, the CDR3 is TGTGCCAGCTCACCATCGATTTCGACGAATTCCTACGAGCAGTACTTC. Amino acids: CASSPSISTNSYEQYF.